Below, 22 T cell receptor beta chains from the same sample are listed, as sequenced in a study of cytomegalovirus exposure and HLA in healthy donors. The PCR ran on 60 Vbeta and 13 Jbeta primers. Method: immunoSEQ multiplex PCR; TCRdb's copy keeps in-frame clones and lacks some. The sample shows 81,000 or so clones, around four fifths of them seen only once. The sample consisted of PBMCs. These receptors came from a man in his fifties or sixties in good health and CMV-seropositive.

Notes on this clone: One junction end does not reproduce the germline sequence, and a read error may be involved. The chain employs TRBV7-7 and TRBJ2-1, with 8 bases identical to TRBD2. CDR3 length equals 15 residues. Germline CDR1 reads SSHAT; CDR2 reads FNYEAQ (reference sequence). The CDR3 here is CASSLNSGADNEQFF. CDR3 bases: TGTGCTAGCAGCTTAAATAGCGGGGCGGACAATGAGCAGTTCTTC. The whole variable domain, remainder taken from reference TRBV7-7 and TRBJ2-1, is GAGVSQSPRYKVTKRGQDVTLRCDPISSHATLYWYQQALGQGPEFLTYFNYEAQPDKSGLPSDRFSAERPEGSISTLTIQRTEQRDSAMYRCASSLNSGADNEQFFGPGTRLTVL.

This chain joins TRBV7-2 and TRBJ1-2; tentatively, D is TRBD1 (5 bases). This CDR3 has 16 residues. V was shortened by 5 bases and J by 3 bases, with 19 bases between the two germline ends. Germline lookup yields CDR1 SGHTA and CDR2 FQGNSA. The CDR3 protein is CASSPRGGRWDYGYTF. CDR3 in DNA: TGTGCCAGCAGCCCCCGGGGGGGGAGGTGGGACTATGGCTACACCTTC.

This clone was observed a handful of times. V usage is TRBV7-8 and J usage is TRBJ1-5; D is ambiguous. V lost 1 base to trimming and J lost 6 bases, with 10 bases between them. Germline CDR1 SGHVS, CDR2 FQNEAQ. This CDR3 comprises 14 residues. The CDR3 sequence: CASSLGGGGQPQHF. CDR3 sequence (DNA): TGTGCCAGCAGCTTAGGGGGAGGAGGTCAGCCCCAGCATTTT.

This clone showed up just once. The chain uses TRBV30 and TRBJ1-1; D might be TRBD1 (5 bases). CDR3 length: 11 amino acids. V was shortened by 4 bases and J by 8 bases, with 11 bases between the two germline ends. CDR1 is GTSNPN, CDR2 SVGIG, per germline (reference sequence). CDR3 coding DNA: TGTGCCTGGAACAGGATCTCAGAAGCTTTCTTT. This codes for CAWNRISEAFF.

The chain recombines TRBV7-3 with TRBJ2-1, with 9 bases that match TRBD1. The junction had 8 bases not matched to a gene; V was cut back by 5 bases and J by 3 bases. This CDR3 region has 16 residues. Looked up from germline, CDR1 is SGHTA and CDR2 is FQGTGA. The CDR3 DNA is TGTGCCAGCAGCCCGCTAGGGACAGGGAACTACAATGAGCAGTTCTTC. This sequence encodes CASSPLGTGNYNEQFF.

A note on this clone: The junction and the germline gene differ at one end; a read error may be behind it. The CDR3 loop reads CSSSPWAEAFF. The CDR3 coding sequence is TGTTCCAGCAGCCCCTGGGCCGAAGCTTTCTTT. The chain joins TRBV7-9 to TRBJ1-1; no definite D call. The V gene's germline CDR1 is SEHNR and CDR2 FQNEAQ (reference sequence). This CDR3 has 11 amino acids.

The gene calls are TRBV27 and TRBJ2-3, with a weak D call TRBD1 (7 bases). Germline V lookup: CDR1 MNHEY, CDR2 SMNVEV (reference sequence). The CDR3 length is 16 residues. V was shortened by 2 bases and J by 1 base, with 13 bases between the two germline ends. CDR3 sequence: CASSLGGRGGTDTQYF. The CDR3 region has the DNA TGTGCCAGCAGTTTAGGGGGCAGGGGGGGCACAGATACGCAGTATTTT.

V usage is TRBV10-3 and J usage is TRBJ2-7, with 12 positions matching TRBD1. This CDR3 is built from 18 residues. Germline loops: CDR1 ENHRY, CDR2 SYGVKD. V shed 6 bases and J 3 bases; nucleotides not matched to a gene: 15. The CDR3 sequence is CAIRAGTGGVSGNYEQYF. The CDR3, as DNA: TGTGCCATCAGAGCCGGGACAGGGGGCGTGAGTGGGAACTACGAGCAGTACTTC.

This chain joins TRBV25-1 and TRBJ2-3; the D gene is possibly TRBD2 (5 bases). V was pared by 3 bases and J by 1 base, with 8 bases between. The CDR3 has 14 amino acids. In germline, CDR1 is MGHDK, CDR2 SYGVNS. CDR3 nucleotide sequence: TGTGCCAGCAGTGATCCCGGGGGCACAGATACGCAGTATTTT. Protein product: CASSDPGGTDTQYF.

The CDR3 DNA reads as TGTGCCTGGAGTGGGGGAGGGATCAATGAGCAGTTCTTC. Translation: CAWSGGGINEQFF. The chain links TRBV30 to TRBJ2-1, with TRBD2 matching over 7 bases. The length of the CDR3 is 13 residues. In germline, CDR1 is GTSNPN, CDR2 SVGIG (reference sequence). V was pared by 1 base and J by 6 bases, with 3 bases of the junction left unmatched.

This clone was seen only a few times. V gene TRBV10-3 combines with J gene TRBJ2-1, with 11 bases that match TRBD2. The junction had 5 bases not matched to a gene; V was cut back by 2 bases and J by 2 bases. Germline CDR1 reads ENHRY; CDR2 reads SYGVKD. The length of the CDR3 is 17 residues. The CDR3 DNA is TGTGCCATCAGTGAGCCCACGACTAGCGGGACCTACAATGAGCAGTTCTTC. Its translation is CAISEPTTSGTYNEQFF.

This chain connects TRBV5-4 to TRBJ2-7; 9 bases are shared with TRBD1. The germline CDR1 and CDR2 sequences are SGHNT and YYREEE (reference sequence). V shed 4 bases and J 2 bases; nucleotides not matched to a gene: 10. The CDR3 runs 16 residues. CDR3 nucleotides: TGTGCCAGCAGCCTTAGCTGGACAGGGGAGGCCTACGAGCAGTACTTC. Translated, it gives CASSLSWTGEAYEQYF.

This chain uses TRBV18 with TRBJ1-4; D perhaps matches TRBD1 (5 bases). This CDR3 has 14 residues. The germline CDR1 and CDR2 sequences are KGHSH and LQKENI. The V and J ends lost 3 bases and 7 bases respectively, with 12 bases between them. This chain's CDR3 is CASSPGGGREKLFF. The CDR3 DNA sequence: TGTGCCAGCTCACCCGGGGGGGGACGTGAAAAACTGTTTTTT.

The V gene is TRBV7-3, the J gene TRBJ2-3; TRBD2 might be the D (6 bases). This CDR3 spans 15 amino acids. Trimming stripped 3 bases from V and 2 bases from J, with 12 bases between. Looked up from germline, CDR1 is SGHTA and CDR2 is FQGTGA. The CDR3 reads CASSFGGGTTDTQYF. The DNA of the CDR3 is TGTGCCAGCAGCTTCGGGGGTGGGACCACAGATACGCAGTATTTT.

The CDR3 region has the DNA TGTGCCAGCAGCTTAGCGGGGGGGACATACACAGATACGCAGTATTTT. Translating gives CASSLAGGTYTDTQYF. The V call is TRBV7-8, the J call TRBJ2-3, with D possibly TRBD2 on 7 matching bases. The CDR3 loop spans 16 amino acids. Germline CDR1 is SGHVS and CDR2 is FQNEAQ. Between the trimmed V and J ends, which lost 0 bases and 2 bases, there was a span of 12 bases. The full variable domain, completed using reference TRBV7-8 and TRBJ2-3, is GAGVSQSPRYKVAKRGQDVALRCDPISGHVSLFWYQQALGQGPEFLTYFQNEAQLDKSGLPSDRFFAERPEGSVSTLKIQRTQQEDSAVYLCASSLAGGTYTDTQYFGPGTRLTVL.

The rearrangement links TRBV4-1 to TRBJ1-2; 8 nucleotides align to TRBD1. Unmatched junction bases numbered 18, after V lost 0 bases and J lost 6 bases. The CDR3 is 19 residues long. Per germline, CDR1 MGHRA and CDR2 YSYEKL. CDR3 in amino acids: CASSQDFPTRTGRNDGYTF. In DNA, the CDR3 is TGCGCCAGCAGCCAAGATTTCCCCACACGGACAGGGAGAAACGATGGCTACACCTTC.

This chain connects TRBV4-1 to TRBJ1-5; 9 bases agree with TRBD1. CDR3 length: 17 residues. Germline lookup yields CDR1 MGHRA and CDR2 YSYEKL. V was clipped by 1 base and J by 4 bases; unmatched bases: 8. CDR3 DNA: TGCGCCAGCAGCCAAGGGGGACAGGGTAGGATTAATCAGCCCCAGCATTTT. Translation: CASSQGGQGRINQPQHF.

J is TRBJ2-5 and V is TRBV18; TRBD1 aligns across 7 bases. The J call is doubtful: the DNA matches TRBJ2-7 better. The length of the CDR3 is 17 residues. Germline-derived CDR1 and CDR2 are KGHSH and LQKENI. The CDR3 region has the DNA TGTGCCAGCTCACCGCTTTTTAAGACAGGGAATTCCTACGAGCAGTACTTC. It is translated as CASSPLFKTGNSYEQYF.

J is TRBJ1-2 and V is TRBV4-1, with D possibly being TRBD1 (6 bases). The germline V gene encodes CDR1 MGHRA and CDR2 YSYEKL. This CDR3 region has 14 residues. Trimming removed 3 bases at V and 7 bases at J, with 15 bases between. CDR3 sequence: CASSHSLGGPGYTF. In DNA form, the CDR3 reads TGCGCCAGCAGCCACAGTCTCGGGGGGCCTGGCTACACCTTC.

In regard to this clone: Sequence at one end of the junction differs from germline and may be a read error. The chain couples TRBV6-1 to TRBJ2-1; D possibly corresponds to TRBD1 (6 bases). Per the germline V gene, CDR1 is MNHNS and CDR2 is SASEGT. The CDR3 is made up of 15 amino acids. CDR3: CASRDRDTSYNEQFF. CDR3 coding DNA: TGTGCCAGCCGTGATCGGGACACCAGTTACAATGAGCAGTTCTTC.

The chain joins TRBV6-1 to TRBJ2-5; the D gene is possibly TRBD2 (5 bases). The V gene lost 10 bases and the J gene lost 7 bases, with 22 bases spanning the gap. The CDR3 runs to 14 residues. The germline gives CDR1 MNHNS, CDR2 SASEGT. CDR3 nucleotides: TGTGCCATCCGGAACGGACTCTGGACCGGGACCCAGTACTTC. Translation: CAIRNGLWTGTQYF.

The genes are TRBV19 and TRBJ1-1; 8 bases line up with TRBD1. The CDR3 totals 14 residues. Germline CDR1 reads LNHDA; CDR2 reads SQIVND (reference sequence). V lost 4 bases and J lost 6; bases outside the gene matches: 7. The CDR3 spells CASSTQGAAPEAFF. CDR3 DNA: TGTGCCAGTAGTACGCAGGGGGCGGCCCCTGAAGCTTTCTTT.